These T cell receptor beta chains were read from a single sample in a study of T cell repertoires in cytomegalovirus infection. TCRdb reprocessed the reads with MiXCR, giving one entry per CDR3 protein. The sample includes about 600,000 distinct CDR3 sequences, 20% to 25% seen only once; the top ten take around 7.6%. Specimen: CD8+ T cells from PBMCs. The source of these receptors is a human donor in good health (CMV status not recorded). Some clones in this sample may be carry-over from other donors' samples. The CDR3 runs from the conserved cysteine through the conserved F or W. A D gene is named only where the DNA matches it firmly. Expanded clones get a size class; other rows say once, few or many, or leave the size out.

v_call: TRBV7-8; d_call: TRBD1; clone_size: many; j_call: TRBJ1-5; cdr3_aa: CASSSGLGGQPQHF; cdr3_nt: TGTGCCAGCAGCTCAGGGTTAGGGGGCCAGCCCCAGCATTTT
v_call: TRBV14; d_call: .; clone_size: few; j_call: TRBJ2-2; cdr3_aa: CASSQPSTNTGELFF; cdr3_nt: TGTGCCAGCAGCCAGCCCAGTACGAACACCGGGGAGCTGTTTTTT
v_call: TRBV4-1; d_call: TRBD2; clone_size: .; j_call: TRBJ2-3; cdr3_aa: CASGGLAGGTDTQYF; cdr3_nt: TGCGCCAGTGGAGGACTAGCGGGGGGCACAGATACGCAGTATTTT
v_call: TRBV4-3; d_call: .; clone_size: .; j_call: TRBJ2-1; cdr3_aa: CASSQIQGVEQFF; cdr3_nt: TGCGCCAGCAGCCAGATCCAGGGAGTAGAGCAGTTCTTC
v_call: TRBV12-3/TRBV12-4; d_call: .; clone_size: .; j_call: TRBJ1-2; cdr3_aa: CASSPGGPSYGYTF; cdr3_nt: TGTGCCAGCAGCCCCGGGGGCCCGAGCTATGGCTACACCTTC
v_call: TRBV6-2/TRBV6-3; d_call: TRBD2; clone_size: .; j_call: TRBJ2-1; cdr3_aa: CASSYLAGGRHEQFF; cdr3_nt: TGTGCCAGCAGTTATCTAGCGGGGGGTAGGCATGAGCAGTTCTTC
v_call: TRBV7-6; d_call: .; clone_size: many; j_call: TRBJ2-7; cdr3_aa: CASSLEEGGVTYEQYF; cdr3_nt: TGTGCCAGCAGCTTAGAAGAGGGGGGGGTTACCTACGAGCAGTACTTC
v_call: TRBV6-6; d_call: .; clone_size: .; j_call: TRBJ2-7; cdr3_aa: CASWGGQTYEQYF; cdr3_nt: TGTGCCTCCTGGGGGGGACAGACCTACGAGCAGTACTTC
v_call: TRBV2; d_call: TRBD1; clone_size: .; j_call: TRBJ2-5; cdr3_aa: CATLDVNRGETQYF; cdr3_nt: TGTGCCACTCTGGACGTTAACAGGGGGGAGACCCAGTACTTC
v_call: TRBV4-1; d_call: .; clone_size: .; j_call: TRBJ2-1; cdr3_aa: CASSQDGVGVREQFF; cdr3_nt: TGTGCCAGCAGCCAAGATGGGGTGGGGGTTCGCGAGCAGTTCTTC
v_call: TRBV10-2; d_call: .; clone_size: .; j_call: TRBJ2-2; cdr3_aa: CTSSDSAGVTGELFF; cdr3_nt: TGCACCAGCAGTGATTCGGCAGGGGTAACCGGGGAGCTGTTTTTT
v_call: TRBV20-1; d_call: .; clone_size: .; j_call: TRBJ2-2; cdr3_aa: CSARDRRWNTGELFF; cdr3_nt: TGCAGTGCTAGAGATCGCCGATGGAACACCGGGGAGCTGTTTTTT
v_call: TRBV4-2; d_call: .; clone_size: .; j_call: TRBJ2-7; cdr3_aa: CASSQVAGISYEQYF; cdr3_nt: TGTGCCAGCAGCCAAGTGGCAGGGATCTCTTACGAGCAGTACTTC
v_call: TRBV6-2/TRBV6-3; d_call: .; clone_size: .; j_call: TRBJ1-2; cdr3_aa: CASTRRAGGYTF; cdr3_nt: TGTGCCAGCACCCGGCGGGCTGGTGGCTACACCTTC
v_call: TRBV4-1; d_call: .; clone_size: few; j_call: TRBJ2-2; cdr3_aa: CASSQLTGELFF; cdr3_nt: TGCGCCAGCAGCCAGCTTACCGGGGAGCTGTTTTTT
v_call: TRBV6-2/TRBV6-3; d_call: .; clone_size: .; j_call: TRBJ1-5; cdr3_aa: CASGPSNQPQHF; cdr3_nt: TGTGCCAGCGGACCGAGCAATCAGCCCCAGCATTTT
v_call: TRBV29-1; d_call: .; clone_size: .; j_call: TRBJ1-1; cdr3_aa: CSGIGDTEAFF; cdr3_nt: TGCAGCGGGATAGGGGACACTGAAGCTTTCTTT
v_call: TRBV7-2; d_call: TRBD2; clone_size: many; j_call: TRBJ2-1; cdr3_aa: CASRDSGDRISSYNEQFF; cdr3_nt: TGTGCCAGCAGAGATAGCGGGGACCGGATTAGCTCCTACAATGAGCAGTTCTTC
v_call: TRBV28; d_call: .; clone_size: .; j_call: TRBJ2-4; cdr3_aa: CASSFRTVSSKNIQYF; cdr3_nt: TGTGCCAGCAGTTTTCGGACCGTCTCCTCCAAAAACATTCAGTACTTC
v_call: TRBV7-8; d_call: .; clone_size: many; j_call: TRBJ2-1; cdr3_aa: CASSLVTLPSYNEQFF; cdr3_nt: TGTGCCAGCAGCTTAGTGACTTTACCCTCCTACAATGAGCAGTTCTTC
v_call: TRBV10-2; d_call: .; clone_size: few; j_call: TRBJ2-7; cdr3_aa: CASSEVANSLYEQYF; cdr3_nt: TGCGCCAGCAGTGAGGTAGCGAACAGTCTCTACGAGCAGTACTTC
v_call: TRBV12-3/TRBV12-4; d_call: TRBD1; clone_size: many; j_call: TRBJ1-2; cdr3_aa: CASSSSDRAFYGYTF; cdr3_nt: TGTGCCAGCAGTTCCTCGGACAGGGCTTTCTATGGCTACACCTTC
v_call: TRBV12-5; d_call: .; clone_size: few; j_call: TRBJ1-5; cdr3_aa: CASVIPGGRNQPQHF; cdr3_nt: TGTGCTAGTGTGATCCCAGGAGGGCGCAATCAGCCCCAGCATTTT
v_call: TRBV29-1; d_call: .; clone_size: .; j_call: TRBJ1-1; cdr3_aa: CSVPGSGAFF; cdr3_nt: TGCAGCGTGCCGGGGAGTGGAGCTTTCTTT
v_call: TRBV7-8; d_call: TRBD2; clone_size: many; j_call: TRBJ2-1; cdr3_aa: CASSLGLAGGLYGEQFF; cdr3_nt: TGTGCCAGCAGCTTAGGTTTGGCGGGGGGGCTATATGGTGAGCAGTTCTTC
v_call: TRBV7-2; d_call: TRBD1; clone_size: many; j_call: TRBJ1-6; cdr3_aa: CASSFLYRDRMSNSPLHF; cdr3_nt: TGTGCCAGCAGCTTCTTATACCGGGACAGAATGAGCAATTCACCCCTCCACTTT
v_call: TRBV4-3; d_call: .; clone_size: .; j_call: TRBJ1-1; cdr3_aa: CASSQGQGIEAFF; cdr3_nt: TGCGCCAGCAGCCAAGGGCAGGGGATCGAAGCTTTCTTT
v_call: TRBV3-1; d_call: TRBD1; clone_size: .; j_call: TRBJ2-1; cdr3_aa: CASSPRDRAANEQFF; cdr3_nt: TGTGCCAGCAGCCCTCGGGACAGGGCTGCTAATGAGCAGTTCTTC
v_call: TRBV29-1; d_call: .; clone_size: few; j_call: TRBJ1-4; cdr3_aa: CSVAPDGGGEKLFF; cdr3_nt: TGCAGCGTCGCTCCTGACGGGGGAGGGGAAAAACTGTTTTTT
v_call: TRBV7-6; d_call: .; clone_size: many; j_call: TRBJ2-3; cdr3_aa: CASSLVWTDTQYF; cdr3_nt: TGTGCCAGCAGCTTAGTATGGACAGATACGCAGTATTTT
v_call: TRBV2; d_call: .; clone_size: .; j_call: TRBJ2-2; cdr3_aa: CASSEHGELFF; cdr3_nt: TGTGCCAGCAGTGAGCACGGGGAGCTGTTTTTT
v_call: TRBV28; d_call: TRBD2; clone_size: few; j_call: TRBJ2-5; cdr3_aa: CASSLLARTSGEETQYF; cdr3_nt: TGTGCCAGCAGTTTGCTAGCCCGGACTAGCGGGGAAGAGACCCAGTACTTC
v_call: TRBV11-2; d_call: TRBD1; clone_size: .; j_call: TRBJ2-5; cdr3_aa: CASSLTGQGLKDETQYF; cdr3_nt: TGTGCCAGCAGCTTAACGGGACAGGGTTTGAAGGACGAGACCCAGTACTTC